Listed below are T cell receptor beta chains from one sample, sequenced in a study of regulatory T cells in long-lasting Graves disease. TCRdb re-derived calls from the multiplex PCR reads in MiXCR, one entry per CDR3 protein. The data contain approximately 230,000 distinct CDR3 sequences, around 19% of them seen just once; the ten biggest clones take up approximately 20%. Material: peripheral blood mononuclear cells (PBMCs), obtained at new diagnosis, from a patient treated with antithyroid drugs. The receptors here all came from a female donor with Graves disease. Both conserved end residues are part of each CDR3. Fields, in order: D gene, J gene, CDR3 length, V gene, clone size, CDR3 DNA, CDR3 protein. The D gene is left open where the match is weak. Rows may omit the clone size; those that give it use once, few, many or a size class.

d_gene: .
j_gene: TRBJ2-2
len: 11
v_gene: TRBV11-3
abundance: .
CDR3nt: TGTGCCAGCAGCTTAATTGGGGAGCTGTTTTTT
CDR3aa: CASSLIGELFF

d_gene: .
j_gene: TRBJ2-2
len: 13
v_gene: TRBV20-1
abundance: many
CDR3nt: TGCAGTTCAATCGTGGCACTCACCGGGGAGCTGTTTTTT
CDR3aa: CSSIVALTGELFF

d_gene: TRBD1
j_gene: TRBJ2-6
len: 17
v_gene: TRBV28
abundance: many
CDR3nt: TGTGCCAGCAGTTCACAGATGACAGGGAGCGGGGCCAACGTCCTGACTTTC
CDR3aa: CASSSQMTGSGANVLTF

d_gene: .
j_gene: TRBJ2-1
len: 15
v_gene: TRBV6-2/TRBV6-3
abundance: many
CDR3nt: TGTGCCAGCATCAAGGGAGGCTTAACCTACAATGAGCAGTTCTTC
CDR3aa: CASIKGGLTYNEQFF

d_gene: .
j_gene: TRBJ1-1
len: 13
v_gene: TRBV28
abundance: many
CDR3nt: TGTGCCAGCAGTCTAAGTAACTCACGGGAAGCTTTCTTT
CDR3aa: CASSLSNSREAFF

d_gene: TRBD2
j_gene: TRBJ2-1
len: 14
v_gene: TRBV4-1
abundance: few
CDR3nt: TGCGCCAGCGGAGGGACTAGGACGGATAATGAGCAGTTCTTC
CDR3aa: CASGGTRTDNEQFF

d_gene: .
j_gene: TRBJ2-7
len: 13
v_gene: TRBV5-6
abundance: many
CDR3nt: TGTGCCAGCAGCCGGCAGGGTCTGTACGAGCAGTACTTC
CDR3aa: CASSRQGLYEQYF

d_gene: .
j_gene: TRBJ1-5
len: 16
v_gene: TRBV19
abundance: many
CDR3nt: TGTGCCAGTAGTATCATCACGGCCTATAGCAATCAGCCCCAGCATTTT
CDR3aa: CASSIITAYSNQPQHF

d_gene: TRBD1
j_gene: TRBJ1-2
len: 14
v_gene: TRBV27
abundance: many
CDR3nt: TGTGCCAGCAGTTTATCGCAGGGGGACTATGACTACACCTTC
CDR3aa: CASSLSQGDYDYTF

d_gene: TRBD2
j_gene: TRBJ2-1
len: 19
v_gene: TRBV7-9
abundance: many
CDR3nt: TGTGCCAGCACCTTCGAGGGACTAGCGGGAGGTCCGGCCTACAATGAGCAGTTCTTC
CDR3aa: CASTFEGLAGGPAYNEQFF

d_gene: .
j_gene: TRBJ1-2
len: 15
v_gene: TRBV6-1
abundance: many
CDR3nt: TGTGCCACCATCCCGCTGGCAGCGACTAACTATGGCTACACCTTC
CDR3aa: CATIPLAATNYGYTF

d_gene: .
j_gene: TRBJ1-1
len: 15
v_gene: TRBV7-2
abundance: many
CDR3nt: TGTGCCAGCAGCTACATGGGACGGATGAACACTGAAGCTTTCTTT
CDR3aa: CASSYMGRMNTEAFF

d_gene: .
j_gene: TRBJ1-1
len: 14
v_gene: TRBV12-3/TRBV12-4
abundance: .
CDR3nt: TGTGCCAGCAGGGCCTACCGGGCAGAGACTGAAGCTTTCTTT
CDR3aa: CASRAYRAETEAFF

d_gene: .
j_gene: TRBJ2-3
len: 15
v_gene: TRBV6-1
abundance: many
CDR3nt: TGTGCCATCCCCTGGTTCGATTACGGCACAGATACGCAGTATTTT
CDR3aa: CAIPWFDYGTDTQYF

d_gene: .
j_gene: TRBJ2-2
len: 13
v_gene: TRBV5-6
abundance: .
CDR3nt: TGTGCCAGCAGCCCATCTCGGCTCGGGGAGCTGTTTTTT
CDR3aa: CASSPSRLGELFF

d_gene: TRBD2
j_gene: TRBJ2-1
len: 20
v_gene: TRBV12-5
abundance: .
CDR3nt: TGTGCTAGTGGACTTCTTCCAGGGACTAGCGGGAGTAGTGCCTACAATGAGCAGTTCTTC
CDR3aa: CASGLLPGTSGSSAYNEQFF

d_gene: .
j_gene: TRBJ1-4
len: 14
v_gene: TRBV15
abundance: many
CDR3nt: TGTGCCACCAGCAGAGATTTTACTAATGAAAAACTGTTTTTT
CDR3aa: CATSRDFTNEKLFF

d_gene: .
j_gene: TRBJ2-7
len: 14
v_gene: TRBV24-1
abundance: many
CDR3nt: TGTGCCACCAGTGATCCTGGGGCCCCTCGGGAGCAGTACTTC
CDR3aa: CATSDPGAPREQYF

d_gene: .
j_gene: TRBJ2-5
len: 16
v_gene: TRBV27
abundance: many
CDR3nt: TGTGCCAGCAGCCACCGGAGTGGCGGGAACAGAGAGACCCAGTACTTC
CDR3aa: CASSHRSGGNRETQYF

d_gene: .
j_gene: TRBJ2-1
len: 17
v_gene: TRBV5-1
abundance: .
CDR3nt: TGCGCCAGCAGCTGGATGGGGGACTTCCACTCCTACAATGAGCAGTTCTTC
CDR3aa: CASSWMGDFHSYNEQFF

d_gene: .
j_gene: TRBJ1-6
len: 11
v_gene: TRBV3-1
abundance: .
CDR3nt: TGTGCCAGCAGCCGACAAAGGACGTTACACTTT
CDR3aa: CASSRQRTLHF

d_gene: .
j_gene: TRBJ2-7
len: 15
v_gene: TRBV12-3/TRBV12-4
abundance: few
CDR3nt: TGTGCCAGCTCTTTAGGAGGCGGACCACGGTACGAGCAGTACTTC
CDR3aa: CASSLGGGPRYEQYF

d_gene: .
j_gene: TRBJ1-2
len: 14
v_gene: TRBV28
abundance: many
CDR3nt: TGTGCCAGCAGTAATCGGGACCTGAAGGGTGGCTACACCTTC
CDR3aa: CASSNRDLKGGYTF

d_gene: TRBD2
j_gene: TRBJ2-7
len: 15
v_gene: TRBV15
abundance: many
CDR3nt: TGTGCCACCAGCAGAGCAACGGGAGGAACCTACGAGCAGTACTTC
CDR3aa: CATSRATGGTYEQYF

d_gene: .
j_gene: TRBJ1-1
len: 13
v_gene: TRBV7-6
abundance: .
CDR3nt: TGTGCCAGCAGCTTTACAGGGAACACTGAAGCTTCCTTT
CDR3aa: CASSFTGNTEASF

d_gene: TRBD2
j_gene: TRBJ2-7
len: 15
v_gene: TRBV7-2
abundance: many
CDR3nt: TGTGCCAGCAGCTTAGTACTAGCGGGAGGCTACGAGCAGTACTTC
CDR3aa: CASSLVLAGGYEQYF

d_gene: .
j_gene: TRBJ1-1
len: 12
v_gene: TRBV7-2
abundance: many
CDR3nt: TGTGCCAGCAGCTTTCGTAGGGGGGAAGCTTTCTTT
CDR3aa: CASSFRRGEAFF

d_gene: .
j_gene: TRBJ2-7
len: 12
v_gene: TRBV3-1
abundance: many
CDR3nt: TGTGCCAGCAGCCAAGACCACTACGAGCAGTACTTC
CDR3aa: CASSQDHYEQYF

d_gene: .
j_gene: TRBJ1-4
len: 13
v_gene: TRBV11-2
abundance: many
CDR3nt: TGTGCCAGCAGCTTACACGGGAATGAAAAACTGTTTTTT
CDR3aa: CASSLHGNEKLFF

d_gene: .
j_gene: TRBJ1-5
len: 13
v_gene: TRBV19
abundance: many
CDR3nt: TGTGCCAGTAGTCCCAGGAGGGTTCAGCCCCAGCATTTT
CDR3aa: CASSPRRVQPQHF

d_gene: .
j_gene: TRBJ1-2
len: 13
v_gene: TRBV7-8
abundance: many
CDR3nt: TGTGCCAGCAGCCACGGGGGAGGGAATGGCTACACCTTC
CDR3aa: CASSHGGGNGYTF

d_gene: TRBD2
j_gene: TRBJ2-1
len: 16
v_gene: TRBV11-2
abundance: many
CDR3nt: TGTGCCAGCAGCGAGCGACTAGCGGGAGATTACAATGAGCAGTTCTTC
CDR3aa: CASSERLAGDYNEQFF

d_gene: TRBD1
j_gene: TRBJ1-2
len: 14
v_gene: TRBV20-1
abundance: many
CDR3nt: TGCAGTGCTAGAGATAGGACAGGGAACGGAGGCTACACCTTC
CDR3aa: CSARDRTGNGGYTF

d_gene: .
j_gene: TRBJ2-6
len: 15
v_gene: TRBV6-2/TRBV6-3
abundance: many
CDR3nt: TGTGCCAGCAGTTACCAGGGCTCTGGGGCCAACGTCCTGACTTTC
CDR3aa: CASSYQGSGANVLTF

d_gene: .
j_gene: TRBJ2-1
len: 16
v_gene: TRBV20-1
abundance: many
CDR3nt: TGCAGTGCTAGAATCCCTGGACACAGCTCCTACAATGAGCAGTTCTTC
CDR3aa: CSARIPGHSSYNEQFF

d_gene: .
j_gene: TRBJ2-2
len: 15
v_gene: TRBV5-6
abundance: few
CDR3nt: TGTGCCAGCAGCTTGTTAGGGGAGGCCACCGGGGAGCTGTTTTTT
CDR3aa: CASSLLGEATGELFF

d_gene: TRBD2
j_gene: TRBJ2-5
len: 14
v_gene: TRBV29-1
abundance: many
CDR3nt: TGCAGCGTTGAAGGGGGGTCTAGCGGGATGACCCAGTACTTC
CDR3aa: CSVEGGSSGMTQYF

d_gene: .
j_gene: TRBJ2-5
len: 13
v_gene: TRBV7-9
abundance: many
CDR3nt: TGTGCCAGCAGCTTAGCTAACCAAGAGACCCAGTACTTC
CDR3aa: CASSLANQETQYF

d_gene: TRBD1
j_gene: TRBJ1-4
len: 13
v_gene: TRBV30
abundance: many
CDR3nt: TGTGCCTGGAGCCGGGACAGGGGCGAAAAACTGTTTTTT
CDR3aa: CAWSRDRGEKLFF

d_gene: .
j_gene: TRBJ1-2
len: 15
v_gene: TRBV5-7
abundance: many
CDR3nt: TGTGCCAGCCCTCCGCTGGGGGGCTGGGACTATGGCTACACCTTC
CDR3aa: CASPPLGGWDYGYTF

d_gene: .
j_gene: TRBJ1-5
len: 14
v_gene: TRBV2
abundance: many
CDR3nt: TGTGCCAGCAGTGAATCGGGTACGAGTCAGCCCCAGCATTTT
CDR3aa: CASSESGTSQPQHF

d_gene: .
j_gene: TRBJ1-5
len: 14
v_gene: TRBV11-2
abundance: few
CDR3nt: TGTGCCAGCAGCTCAGGGGTAGGCAATCAGCCCCAGCATTTT
CDR3aa: CASSSGVGNQPQHF

d_gene: TRBD1
j_gene: TRBJ2-7
len: 17
v_gene: TRBV7-8
abundance: many
CDR3nt: TGTGCCAGCAGCTCTTACACCGGGACAGGGGTCGGGGCTCAGCAGTACTTC
CDR3aa: CASSSYTGTGVGAQQYF

d_gene: TRBD1
j_gene: TRBJ1-4
len: 17
v_gene: TRBV9
abundance: many
CDR3nt: TGTGCCAGCAGCGTTGGACAGGGGGCGGGGTGGAATGAAAAACTGTTTTTT
CDR3aa: CASSVGQGAGWNEKLFF

d_gene: .
j_gene: TRBJ2-7
len: 16
v_gene: TRBV24-1
abundance: .
CDR3nt: TGTGCCACCAGTGACGCTAGAAAACCCGACTCCTACGAGCAGTACTTC
CDR3aa: CATSDARKPDSYEQYF

d_gene: .
j_gene: TRBJ2-7
len: 13
v_gene: TRBV4-1
abundance: .
CDR3nt: TGCGCCAGCAGTAACATTTACTCCTACGAGCAGTACTTC
CDR3aa: CASSNIYSYEQYF

d_gene: TRBD1
j_gene: TRBJ1-2
len: 13
v_gene: TRBV9
abundance: .
CDR3nt: TGTGCCAGCAGCGTAGACAGGGGCTATGGCTACACCTTC
CDR3aa: CASSVDRGYGYTF

d_gene: .
j_gene: TRBJ2-7
len: 13
v_gene: TRBV12-3/TRBV12-4
abundance: many
CDR3nt: TGTGCCAGCAGCCACGGGGACCTCTACGAGCAGTACTTC
CDR3aa: CASSHGDLYEQYF

d_gene: .
j_gene: TRBJ1-2
len: 10
v_gene: TRBV19
abundance: many
CDR3nt: TGTGCCAGCAGCTCCTATGGCTACACCTTC
CDR3aa: CASSSYGYTF